Listed here is a single T cell receptor (beta chain). The antigen is unknown. These data originate in a study of T cell responses to AZD1222 COVID-19 vaccine. Study-level information: The study pooled second doses at about 4 or about 12 weeks. Study-wide findings and caveats: Vaccine-associated CD4 TCRs ranged over spike, dominating at 160-218 and 743-854. Seropositive at baseline were only a handful of AZD1222 recipients. Possibly, clonal diversity was underestimated; donors were largely white British and included more females.

This CDR3 comprises 16 residues. CDR1 and CDR2 from the germline V gene are MNHEY and SVGEGT. J lost 4 bases, V lost 6 bases, and 9 bases had no gene match. This table comes from immunoSEQ multiplex PCR, and its TCRdb copy is limited to in-frame clones, with some not included. The data hold around 110,000 clones, with 85% to 90% observed a single time. This rearrangement joins TRBV6-2 or TRBV6-3 to TRBJ2-6; 7 bases match TRBD1. The sample in question was peripheral blood, obtained on day 0 of AZD1222 vaccination. The sequence derives from an adult in good health. This CDR3 reads CASSPATGDGANVLTF. The CDR3 nucleotides read TGTGCCAGCAGCCCTGCTACAGGGGACGGGGCCAACGTCCTGACTTTC.